The TCR beta chain under discussion was sequenced for a study of blood T cell repertoires in COVID-19. Study as a whole: Donors in the United States, Italy and Spain gave samples during acute or convalescent COVID-19. Nucleic acid was either cDNA or gDNA, and it came from T cells, B-cell-depleted T cells, or PBMCs.

The CDR3 is made up of 13 amino acids. V lost 7 bases and J 3 bases, leaving 12 bases between the germline ends. CDR1 ENHRY and CDR2 SYGVKD come from the germline V gene. Authors' processing steps: The assay estimated nucleated cells by amplifying reference gene primers. Assay: immunoSEQ multiplex PCR; the TCRdb copy retains only in-frame clones and omits some. V, J and clone size are those of that table, while D and trimming were read from the DNA. There are 150,000 to 160,000 clones in the sample; more than 80% occur only once, and roughly 0.51% lies in the top ten. Sequencing was done on a sample of peripheral blood. The sequence was collected from a man aged 45 to 65 with acute or convalescent COVID-19. The genes are TRBV10-3 and TRBJ1-1; TRBD1 is a possible D gene (5 bases). The DNA of the CDR3 is TGTGCCATCACCGTACAGGTCGACACTGAAGCTTTCTTT. This translates into CAITVQVDTEAFF.